This T cell receptor (beta chain) originates from a study of blood T cells in healthy people across ages. This clonotype was seen only a few times. A second PCR, run for about 7 to 11 cycles, used a sample-barcoded 5' primer plus a J-beta primer mix. One entry per CDR3 protein, called by TCRdb with MiXCR from the 5' RACE reads. The sample lists around 700,000 distinct CDR3 sequences, roughly 25% occurring once. The V and J ends lost 2 bases and 1 base respectively, with 12 bases between them. CDR1 and CDR2 (germline): MNHEY, SVGEGT. The CDR3 is 16 amino acids. The sample also formed part of further work on T cells of mothers and their children.

This clonotype was obtained from a boy aged 5-17 years in good health. The chain carries TRBV6-2 or TRBV6-3 and TRBJ1-5; D remains unclear. The sample comprised blood. The CDR3 nucleotides are TGTGCCAGCAGTTACGTCCGGGGAAGGAGCAATCAGCCCCAGCATTTT. Translating it yields CASSYVRGRSNQPQHF.